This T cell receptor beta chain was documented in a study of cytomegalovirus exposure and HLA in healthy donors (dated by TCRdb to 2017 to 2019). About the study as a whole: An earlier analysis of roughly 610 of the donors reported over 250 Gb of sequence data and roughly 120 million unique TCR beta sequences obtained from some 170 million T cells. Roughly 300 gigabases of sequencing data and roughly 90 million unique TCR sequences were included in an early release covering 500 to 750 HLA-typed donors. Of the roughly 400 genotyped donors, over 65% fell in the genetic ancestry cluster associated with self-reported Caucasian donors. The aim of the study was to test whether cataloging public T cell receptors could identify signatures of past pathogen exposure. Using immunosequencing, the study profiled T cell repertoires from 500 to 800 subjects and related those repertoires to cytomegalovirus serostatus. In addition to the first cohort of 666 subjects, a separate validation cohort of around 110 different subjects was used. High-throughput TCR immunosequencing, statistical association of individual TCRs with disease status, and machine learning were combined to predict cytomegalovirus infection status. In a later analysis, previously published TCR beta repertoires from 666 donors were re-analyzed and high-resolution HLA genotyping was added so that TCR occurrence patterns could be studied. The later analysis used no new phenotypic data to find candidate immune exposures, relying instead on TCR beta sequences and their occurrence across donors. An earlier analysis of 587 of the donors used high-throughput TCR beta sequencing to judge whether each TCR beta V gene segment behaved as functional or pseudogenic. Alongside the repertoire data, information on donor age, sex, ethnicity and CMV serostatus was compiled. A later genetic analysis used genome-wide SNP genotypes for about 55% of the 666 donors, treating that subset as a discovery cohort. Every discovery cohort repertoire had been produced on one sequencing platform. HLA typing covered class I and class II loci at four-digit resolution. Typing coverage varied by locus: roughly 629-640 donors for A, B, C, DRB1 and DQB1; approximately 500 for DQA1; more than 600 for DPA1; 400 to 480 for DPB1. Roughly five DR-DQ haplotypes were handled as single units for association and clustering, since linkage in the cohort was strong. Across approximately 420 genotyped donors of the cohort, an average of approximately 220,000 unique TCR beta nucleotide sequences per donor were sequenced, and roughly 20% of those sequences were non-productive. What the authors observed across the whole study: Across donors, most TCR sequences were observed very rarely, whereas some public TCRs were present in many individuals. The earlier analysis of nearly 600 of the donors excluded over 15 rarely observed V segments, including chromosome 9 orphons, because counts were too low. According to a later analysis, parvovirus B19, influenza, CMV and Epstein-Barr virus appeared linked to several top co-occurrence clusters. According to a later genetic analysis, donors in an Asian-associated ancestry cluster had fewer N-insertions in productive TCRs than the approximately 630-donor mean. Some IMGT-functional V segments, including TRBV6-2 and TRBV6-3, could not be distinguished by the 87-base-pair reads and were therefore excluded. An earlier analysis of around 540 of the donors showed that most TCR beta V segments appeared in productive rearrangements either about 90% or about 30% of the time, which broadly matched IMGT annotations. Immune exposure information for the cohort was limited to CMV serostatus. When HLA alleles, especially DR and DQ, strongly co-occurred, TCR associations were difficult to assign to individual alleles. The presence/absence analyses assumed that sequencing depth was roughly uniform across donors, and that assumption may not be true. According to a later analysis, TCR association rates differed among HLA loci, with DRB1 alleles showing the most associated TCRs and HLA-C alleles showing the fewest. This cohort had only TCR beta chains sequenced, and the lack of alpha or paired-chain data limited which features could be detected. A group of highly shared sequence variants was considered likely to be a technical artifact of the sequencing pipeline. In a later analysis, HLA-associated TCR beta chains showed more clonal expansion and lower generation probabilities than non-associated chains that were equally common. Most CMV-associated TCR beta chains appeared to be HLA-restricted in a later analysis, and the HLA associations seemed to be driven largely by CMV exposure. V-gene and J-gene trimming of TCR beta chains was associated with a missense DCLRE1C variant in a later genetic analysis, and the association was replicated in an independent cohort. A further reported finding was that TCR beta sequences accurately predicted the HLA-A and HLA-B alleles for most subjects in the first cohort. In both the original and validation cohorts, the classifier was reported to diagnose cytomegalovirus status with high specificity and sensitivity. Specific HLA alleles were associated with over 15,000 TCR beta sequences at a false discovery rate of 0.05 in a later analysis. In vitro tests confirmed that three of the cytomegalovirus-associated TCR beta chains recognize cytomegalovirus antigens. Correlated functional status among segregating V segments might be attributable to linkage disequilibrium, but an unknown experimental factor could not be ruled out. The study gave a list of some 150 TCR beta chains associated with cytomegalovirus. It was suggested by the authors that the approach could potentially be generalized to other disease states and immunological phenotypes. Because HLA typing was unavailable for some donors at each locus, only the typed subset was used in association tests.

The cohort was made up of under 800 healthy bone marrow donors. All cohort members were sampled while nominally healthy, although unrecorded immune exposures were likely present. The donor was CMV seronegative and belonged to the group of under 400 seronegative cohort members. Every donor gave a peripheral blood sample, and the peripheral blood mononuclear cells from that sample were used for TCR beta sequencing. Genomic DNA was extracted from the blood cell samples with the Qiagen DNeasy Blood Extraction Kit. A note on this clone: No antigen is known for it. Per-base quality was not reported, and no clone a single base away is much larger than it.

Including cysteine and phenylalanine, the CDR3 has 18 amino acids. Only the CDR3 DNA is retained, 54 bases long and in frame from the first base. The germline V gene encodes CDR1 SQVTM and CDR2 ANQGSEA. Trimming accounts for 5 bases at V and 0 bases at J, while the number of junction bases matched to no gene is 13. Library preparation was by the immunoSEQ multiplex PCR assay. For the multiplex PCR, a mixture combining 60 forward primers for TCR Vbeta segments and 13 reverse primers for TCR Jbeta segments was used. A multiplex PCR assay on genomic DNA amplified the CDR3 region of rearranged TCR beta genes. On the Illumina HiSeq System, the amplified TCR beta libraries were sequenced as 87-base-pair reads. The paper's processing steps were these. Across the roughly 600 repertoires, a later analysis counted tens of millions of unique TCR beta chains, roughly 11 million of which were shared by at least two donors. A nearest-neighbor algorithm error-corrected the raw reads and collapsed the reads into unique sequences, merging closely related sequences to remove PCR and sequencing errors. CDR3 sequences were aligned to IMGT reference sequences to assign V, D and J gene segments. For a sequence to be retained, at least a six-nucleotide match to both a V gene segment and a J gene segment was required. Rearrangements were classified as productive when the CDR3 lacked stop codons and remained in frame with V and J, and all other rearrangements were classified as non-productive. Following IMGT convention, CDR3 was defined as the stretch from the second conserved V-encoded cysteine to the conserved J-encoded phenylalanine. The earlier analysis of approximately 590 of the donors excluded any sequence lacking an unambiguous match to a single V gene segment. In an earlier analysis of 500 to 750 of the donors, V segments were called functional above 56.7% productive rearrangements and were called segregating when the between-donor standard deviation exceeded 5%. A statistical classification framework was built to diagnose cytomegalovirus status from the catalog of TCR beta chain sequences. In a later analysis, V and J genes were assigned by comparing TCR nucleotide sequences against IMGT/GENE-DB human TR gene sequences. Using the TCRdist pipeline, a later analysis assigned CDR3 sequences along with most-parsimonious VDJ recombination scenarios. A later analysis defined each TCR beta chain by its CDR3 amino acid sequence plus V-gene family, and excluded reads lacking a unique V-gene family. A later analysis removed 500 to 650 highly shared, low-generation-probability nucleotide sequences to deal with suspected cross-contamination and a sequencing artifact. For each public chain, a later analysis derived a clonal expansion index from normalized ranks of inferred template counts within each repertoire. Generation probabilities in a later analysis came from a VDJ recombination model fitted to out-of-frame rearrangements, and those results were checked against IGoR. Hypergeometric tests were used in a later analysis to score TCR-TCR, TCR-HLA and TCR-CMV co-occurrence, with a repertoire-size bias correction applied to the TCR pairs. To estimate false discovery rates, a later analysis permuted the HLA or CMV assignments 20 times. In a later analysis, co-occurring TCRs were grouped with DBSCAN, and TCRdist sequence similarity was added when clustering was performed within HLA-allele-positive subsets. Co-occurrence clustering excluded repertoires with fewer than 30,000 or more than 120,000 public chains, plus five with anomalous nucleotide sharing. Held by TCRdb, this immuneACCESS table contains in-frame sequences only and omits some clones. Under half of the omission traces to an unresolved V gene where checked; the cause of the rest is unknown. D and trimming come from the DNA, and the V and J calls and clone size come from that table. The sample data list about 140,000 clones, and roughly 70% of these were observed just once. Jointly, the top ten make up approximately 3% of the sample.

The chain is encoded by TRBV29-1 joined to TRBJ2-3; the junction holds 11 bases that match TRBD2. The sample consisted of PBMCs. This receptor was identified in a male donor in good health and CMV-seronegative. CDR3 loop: CSVKGPARTSGSTDTQYF. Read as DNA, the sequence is TGCAGCGTTAAAGGCCCCGCCCGGACTAGCGGGAGCACAGATACGCAGTATTTT.